These 26 T cell receptor beta chains share one sample of origin, sequenced in a study of PD-1 blockade in classical Hodgkin lymphoma. All patients experienced relapse after autologous stem cell transplantation, and brentuximab vedotin exposure was variable. This table comes from immunoSEQ multiplex PCR, and its TCRdb copy is limited to in-frame clones, with some not included. Of approximately 34,000 clones in the sample, 75% to 85% are singletons; the top ten hold 25% to 40%. The input for sequencing was peripheral blood mononuclear cells (PBMCs), taken at baseline. The receptor source for this set is a human donor with classical Hodgkin lymphoma.

The chain couples TRBV7-3 to TRBJ1-1; 8 bases are shared with TRBD1. V lost 5 bases to trimming and J lost 5 bases; unmatched junction nucleotides: 7. This CDR3 comprises 14 residues. Germline-derived CDR1 and CDR2 are SGHTA and FQGTGA. CDR3 sequence (DNA): TGTGCCAGCAGCCCCTCCCAGGGGGCGACTGAAGCTTTCTTT. Translating gives CASSPSQGATEAFF. The full variable domain, completed using reference TRBV7-3 and TRBJ1-1, is GAGVSQTPSNKVTEKGKYVELRCDPISGHTALYWYRQSLGQGPEFLIYFQGTGAADDSGLPNDRFFAVRPEGSVSTLKIQRTERGDSAVYLCASSPSQGATEAFFGQGTRLTVV.

The gene calls are TRBV6-1 and TRBJ1-2; possibly TRBD1 for D (5 bases). This CDR3 comprises 15 residues. V lost 7 bases and J 3 bases, leaving 18 bases between the germline ends. Germline CDR1 reads MNHNS; CDR2 reads SASEGT. The CDR3 protein is CASNIPRQGDYGYTF. DNA of the CDR3: TGTGCCAGCAATATCCCCCGGCAGGGAGACTATGGCTACACCTTC.

The V call is TRBV4-2, the J call TRBJ1-3; D may be TRBD1 (5 bases). The CDR3 totals 17 residues. Trimming stripped 0 bases from V and 0 bases from J, with 12 bases between. The germline gives CDR1 LGHNA, CDR2 YNFKEQ. CDR3: CASSQDPAGHSGNTIYF. The CDR3 bases are TGTGCCAGCAGCCAAGATCCAGCCGGACACTCTGGAAACACCATATATTTT.

This clone was found once. The chain recombines TRBV11-3 with TRBJ2-4; D unresolved. CDR1 is SGHNT and CDR2 is YENEEA in the germline V gene. The CDR3 is made up of 13 amino acids. The V and J ends lost 0 bases and 9 bases respectively, with 9 bases between them. CDR3: CASSLDQWGIQYF. The CDR3, as DNA: TGTGCCAGCAGCTTAGATCAGTGGGGCATTCAGTACTTC.

This chain links TRBV4-2 with TRBJ1-3; D is unclear. Germline values: CDR1 LGHNA, CDR2 YNFKEQ. V gave up 4 bases and J gave up 2 bases, with 15 bases separating them. The CDR3 runs to 16 residues. The CDR3 nucleotides read TGTGCCAGCAGCCTCTCCGCGCTCTTAACTGGAAACACCATATATTTT. Protein product: CASSLSALLTGNTIYF.

The sample holds one count of this clone. The V and J genes are TRBV10-3 and TRBJ1-1; 7 bases match TRBD1. After removal of 7 bases from V and 0 bases from J, the junction contained 5 bases not matched to a gene. This CDR3 has 14 residues. Germline assignment: CDR1 ENHRY and CDR2 SYGVKD. The CDR3 region has the DNA TGTGCCATCACTAGACAGGGTATGAACACTGAAGCTTTCTTT. Translation gives CAITRQGMNTEAFF.

The genes are TRBV27 and TRBJ1-2, with D tentatively TRBD1 (5 bases). Germline loops: CDR1 MNHEY, CDR2 SMNVEV (reference sequence). The CDR3 sequence is 13 residues long. V was shortened by 3 bases and J by 4 bases, with 9 bases between the two germline ends. The CDR3 protein is CASSLGQFYGYTF. The CDR3 region has the DNA TGTGCCAGCAGTTTGGGGCAGTTCTATGGCTACACCTTC.

Only a few counts were recorded for this clone. The V gene is TRBV4-1, the J gene TRBJ2-7; D might be TRBD1 (5 bases). This CDR3 has 14 residues. Germline CDR1 and CDR2: MGHRA and YSYEKL. Trimming stripped 3 bases from V and 3 bases from J, with 12 bases between. The CDR3 here is CASSQSLTDYEQYF. CDR3 in DNA: TGCGCCAGCAGCCAGTCGTTGACAGACTACGAGCAGTACTTC.

The chain carries TRBV7-2 and TRBJ2-5; 12 bases are a match to TRBD2. This CDR3 is 16 amino acids long. V was clipped by 2 bases and J by 2 bases; unmatched bases: 3. Germline CDR1 and CDR2: SGHTA and FQGNSA. Here the CDR3 DNA reads TGTGCCAGCAGCTTACGGGGGACTAGCGGGCAAGAGACCCAGTACTTC. Protein sequence: CASSLRGTSGQETQYF.

Worth noting for this clone: At one of its ends the junction is not consistent with the germline gene, which may arise from a read error. This rearrangement joins TRBV19 to TRBJ2-4; D remains ambiguous. CDR3 size: 12 residues. Germline CDR1 LNHDA, CDR2 SQIVND (reference sequence). The CDR3 spells CASSLDKNIQYF. DNA for the CDR3: TGTGCCAGTAGTTTAGACAAAAACATTCAGTACTTC.

In its sample, this clone was seen a few times. The gene calls are TRBV9 and TRBJ2-3, with a tentative D call TRBD2 (5 bases). Looked up from germline, CDR1 is SGDLS and CDR2 is YYNGEE. Trimming removed 1 base at V and 8 bases at J, with 8 bases between. The CDR3 contains 12 residues. CDR3 nucleotides: TGTGCCAGCAGCGTAAACGAGGGTACGCAGTATTTT. This translates into CASSVNEGTQYF.

This chain's CDR3 is CASMATGVDGYTF. CDR3 DNA: TGTGCCAGTATGGCTACAGGGGTAGATGGCTACACCTTC. The chain is built from TRBV19 and TRBJ1-2; 7 nucleotides agree with TRBD1. Germline-derived CDR1 and CDR2 are LNHDA and SQIVND (reference sequence). The CDR3 has 13 amino acids. The V and J ends lost 7 bases and 6 bases, in that order; junction bases with no gene match: 8.

This CDR3 is CASSLEGANYNEQFF. CDR3 DNA sequence: TGTGCCAGCAGCTTAGAGGGGGCAAATTACAATGAGCAGTTCTTC. This chain uses TRBV7-2 with TRBJ2-1; 7 bases align to TRBD1. The CDR3 extends over 15 amino acids. V lost 1 base, J lost 4 bases, and 4 bases stayed unmatched. Looked up from germline, CDR1 is SGHTA and CDR2 is FQGNSA.

The chain employs TRBV19 and TRBJ2-1; 7 bases align to TRBD1. CDR3 length: 16 amino acids. Germline trimming cut 6 bases from V and 0 bases from J; bases unmatched to any gene: 8. CDR1 is LNHDA and CDR2 is SQIVND in the germline V gene (reference sequence). This chain's CDR3 is CASREDRPSSYNEQFF. The DNA for the CDR3 is TGTGCCAGTAGGGAGGACAGGCCGAGCTCCTACAATGAGCAGTTCTTC.

V and J are TRBV5-1 and TRBJ1-2; D is perhaps TRBD1 (5 bases). Germline assignment: CDR1 SGHRS and CDR2 YFSETQ. Trimming cost V 0 bases and J 6 bases, with 15 bases left between them. CDR3 length: 15 residues. For the CDR3, the DNA is TGCGCCAGCAGCTTGGGAAACGTGCAGGGCGATGGCTACACCTTC. This sequence encodes CASSLGNVQGDGYTF.

The J gene is TRBJ2-6, the V gene TRBV5-4, with D unresolved. The CDR3 extends over 17 amino acids. V was pared by 5 bases and J by 1 base, with 16 bases between. CDR1 is SGHNT and CDR2 is YYREEE in the germline V gene (reference sequence). The CDR3 protein is CASSSKHSRSGANVLTF. Here the CDR3 DNA reads TGTGCCAGCAGTTCAAAGCACAGCCGATCTGGGGCCAACGTCCTGACTTTC.

This clone was seen a few times. The V gene is TRBV28, the J gene TRBJ2-1, with 9 nucleotides matching TRBD2. This CDR3 has 18 amino acids. Looked up from germline, CDR1 is MDHEN and CDR2 is SYDVKM. After removal of 2 bases from V and 9 bases from J, the junction contained 17 bases not matched to a gene. The DNA for the CDR3 is TGTGCCAGCAGTTTAGGTGCCGGATGGACTAGCGCCGCCGGTGAGCAGTTCTTC. Its translation: CASSLGAGWTSAAGEQFF.

CDR3 sequence (DNA): TGTGCCAGCAGCCTCATGGGAGACACTGAAGCTTTCTTT. Amino acid sequence: CASSLMGDTEAFF. V is TRBV7-2 and J is TRBJ1-1; D gene unclear. Germline loops: CDR1 SGHTA, CDR2 FQGNSA. This CDR3 comprises 13 residues. Trimming pared 5 bases from V and 3 bases from J, leaving 10 bases between. The full variable domain, completed using reference TRBV7-2 and TRBJ1-1, is GAGVSQSPSNKVTEKGKDVELRCDPISGHTALYWYRQSLGQGLEFLIYFQGNSAPDKSGLPSDRFSAERTGGSVSTLTIQRTQQEDSAVYLCASSLMGDTEAFFGQGTRLTVV.

The chain links TRBV7-9 to TRBJ1-4, with D perhaps matching TRBD1 (5 bases). Trimming left V 1 base short and J 10 bases short, with 13 bases between. Germline lookup yields CDR1 SEHNR and CDR2 FQNEAQ (reference sequence). This CDR3 comprises 14 residues. CDR3: CASSLEDMSSKLFF. Here the CDR3 DNA reads TGTGCCAGCAGCTTAGAGGACATGAGTTCAAAACTGTTTTTT.

The chain recombines TRBV19 with TRBJ1-2; 9 bases are shared with TRBD1. Trimming at V came to 6 bases and at J to 7 bases, leaving 6 bases not matched to a gene. This CDR3 region has 13 residues. Germline assignment: CDR1 LNHDA and CDR2 SQIVND (reference sequence). The CDR3 DNA sequence: TGTGCCAGTAGGGGACAGGGTTCAGCTGGCTACACCTTC. Encoded protein: CASRGQGSAGYTF.

V usage is TRBV19 and J usage is TRBJ2-3; 10 bases align to TRBD2. With V trimmed by 5 bases and J by 0 bases, 5 bases remained unmatched. Germline CDR1 LNHDA, CDR2 SQIVND (reference sequence). The CDR3 extends over 16 amino acids. CDR3 loop: CASSLPGLASTDTQYF. The CDR3 DNA reads as TGTGCCAGTAGTCTTCCGGGACTAGCGAGCACAGATACGCAGTATTTT.

The J gene is TRBJ1-1, the V gene TRBV5-8; D is unclear. The CDR3 is made up of 15 amino acids. The germline V gene has CDR1 SGHTS and CDR2 YDEGEE. V lost 5 bases and J 1 base, leaving 15 bases between the germline ends. The CDR3 here is CASRGSLETNTEAFF. CDR3 nucleotides: TGTGCCAGCAGGGGTTCGTTGGAAACGAACACTGAAGCTTTCTTT.

The J gene is TRBJ2-7, the V gene TRBV4-2; possibly TRBD1 for D (5 bases). CDR3 size: 15 residues. Trimming shortened V by 0 bases and J by 3 bases, and 12 bases separated the two germline ends. Per germline, CDR1 LGHNA and CDR2 YNFKEQ. The CDR3: CASSQESQGFYEQYF. DNA for the CDR3: TGTGCCAGCAGCCAAGAATCCCAGGGATTCTACGAGCAGTACTTC.

The chain recombines TRBV19 with TRBJ1-4; D unclear. The germline CDR1 and CDR2 sequences are LNHDA and SQIVND (reference sequence). The CDR3 length is 15 residues. Trimming cost V 5 bases and J 5 bases, with 15 bases left between them. CDR3 coding DNA: TGTGCCAGTAGTCCCCGGGTAAGGGAGAATGAAAAACTGTTTTTT. Encoded protein: CASSPRVRENEKLFF.

This clone is termed medium-sized. The chain combines TRBV6-1 with TRBJ1-5; D unclear. Germline CDR1 is MNHNS and CDR2 is SASEGT. V was pared by 5 bases and J by 7 bases, with 9 bases between. The CDR3 runs to 12 residues. The CDR3 region has the DNA TGTGCCAGCAGTACTGGGGAACAGCCCCAGCATTTT. It codes for CASSTGEQPQHF.

This clone was seen only once. The CDR3 protein is CASSNVRGEQFF. DNA of the CDR3: TGTGCCAGCAGCAATGTCAGGGGTGAGCAGTTCTTC. V and J are TRBV21-1 and TRBJ2-1; TRBD1 reflects the table's D call only, with no check against the DNA. TRBV21-1 is classified as a pseudogene. This CDR3 has 12 amino acids.